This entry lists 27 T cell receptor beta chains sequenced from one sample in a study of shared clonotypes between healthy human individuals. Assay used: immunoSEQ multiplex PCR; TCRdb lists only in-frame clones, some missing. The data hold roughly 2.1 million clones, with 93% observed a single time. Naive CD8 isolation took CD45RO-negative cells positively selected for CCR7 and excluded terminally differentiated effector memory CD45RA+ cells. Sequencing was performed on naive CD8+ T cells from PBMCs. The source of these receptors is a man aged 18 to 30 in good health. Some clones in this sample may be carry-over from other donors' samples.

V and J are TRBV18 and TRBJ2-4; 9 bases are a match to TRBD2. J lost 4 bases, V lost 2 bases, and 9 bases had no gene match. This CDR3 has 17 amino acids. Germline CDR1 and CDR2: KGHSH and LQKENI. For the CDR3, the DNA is TGTGCCAGCTCACCAGTAGATCAGACTAGCGGAAAAAACATTCAGTACTTC. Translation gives CASSPVDQTSGKNIQYF.

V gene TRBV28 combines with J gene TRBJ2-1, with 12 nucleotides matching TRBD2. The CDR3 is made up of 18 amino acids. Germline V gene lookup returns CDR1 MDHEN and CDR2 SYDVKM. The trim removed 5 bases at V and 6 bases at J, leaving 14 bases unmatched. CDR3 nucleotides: TGTGCCAGCAGTCCCCTGGGGCTAGCGGGAGGGCAAGGCAATGAGCAGTTCTTC. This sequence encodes CASSPLGLAGGQGNEQFF.

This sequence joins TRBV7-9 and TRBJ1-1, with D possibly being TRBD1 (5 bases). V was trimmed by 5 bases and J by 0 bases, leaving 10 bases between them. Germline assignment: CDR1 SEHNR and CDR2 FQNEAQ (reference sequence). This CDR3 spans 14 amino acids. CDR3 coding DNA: TGTGCCAGCAGCCCGACAGCCATGAACACTGAAGCTTTCTTT. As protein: CASSPTAMNTEAFF.

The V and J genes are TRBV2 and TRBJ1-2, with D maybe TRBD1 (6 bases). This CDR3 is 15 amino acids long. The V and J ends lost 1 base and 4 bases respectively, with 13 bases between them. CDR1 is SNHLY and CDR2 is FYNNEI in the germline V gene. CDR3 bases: TGTGCCAGCAGTGAAGTTGGGGGCGAGTTCTATGGCTACACCTTC. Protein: CASSEVGGEFYGYTF.

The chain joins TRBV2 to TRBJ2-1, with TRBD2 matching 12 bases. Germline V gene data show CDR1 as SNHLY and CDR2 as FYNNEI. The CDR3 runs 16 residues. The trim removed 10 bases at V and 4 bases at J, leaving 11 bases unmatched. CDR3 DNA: TGTGCCAACACTATAACCGGGACTAGCGGGTACAATGAGCAGTTCTTC. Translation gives CANTITGTSGYNEQFF.

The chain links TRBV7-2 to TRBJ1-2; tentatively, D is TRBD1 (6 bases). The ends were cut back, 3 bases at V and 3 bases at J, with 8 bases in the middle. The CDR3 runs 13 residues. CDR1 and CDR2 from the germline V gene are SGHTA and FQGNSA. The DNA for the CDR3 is TGTGCCAGCAGCTTCAGGGGAGACTATGGCTACACCTTC. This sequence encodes CASSFRGDYGYTF.

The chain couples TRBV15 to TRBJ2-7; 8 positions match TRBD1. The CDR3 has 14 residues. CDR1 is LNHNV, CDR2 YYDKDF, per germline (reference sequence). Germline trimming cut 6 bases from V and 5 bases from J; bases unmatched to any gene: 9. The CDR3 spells CATRRDRGSDEQYF. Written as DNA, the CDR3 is TGTGCCACCAGACGAGACAGGGGAAGCGACGAGCAGTACTTC.

The CDR3 DNA reads TGTGCCAGCAGCCAATCCCCACATCCCTCCTACGAGCAGTACTTC. Encoded protein: CASSQSPHPSYEQYF. The chain is built from TRBV11-2 and TRBJ2-7; D is undetermined. The V and J ends lost 5 bases and 0 bases respectively, with 14 bases between them. Germline CDR1 reads SGHAT; CDR2 reads FQNNGV. This CDR3 comprises 15 residues.

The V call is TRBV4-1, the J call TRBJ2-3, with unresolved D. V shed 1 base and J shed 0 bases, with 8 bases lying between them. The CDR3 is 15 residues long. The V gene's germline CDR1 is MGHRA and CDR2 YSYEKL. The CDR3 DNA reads TGCGCCAGCAGCCAAGGATGGAGAAGCACAGATACGCAGTATTTT. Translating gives CASSQGWRSTDTQYF.

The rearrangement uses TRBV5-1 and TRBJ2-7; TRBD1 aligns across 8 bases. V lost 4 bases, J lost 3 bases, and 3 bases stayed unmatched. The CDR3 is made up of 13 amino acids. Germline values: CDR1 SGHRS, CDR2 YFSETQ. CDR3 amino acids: CASSIGTGYEQYF. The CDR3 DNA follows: TGCGCCAGCAGCATCGGGACAGGCTACGAGCAGTACTTC.

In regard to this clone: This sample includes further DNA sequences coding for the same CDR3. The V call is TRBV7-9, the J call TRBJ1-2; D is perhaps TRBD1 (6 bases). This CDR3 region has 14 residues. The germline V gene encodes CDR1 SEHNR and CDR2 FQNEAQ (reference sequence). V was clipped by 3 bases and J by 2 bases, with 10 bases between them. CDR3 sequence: CASSLGGRNYGYTF. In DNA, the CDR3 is TGTGCCAGCAGCTTGGGGGGCCGGAACTATGGCTACACCTTC.

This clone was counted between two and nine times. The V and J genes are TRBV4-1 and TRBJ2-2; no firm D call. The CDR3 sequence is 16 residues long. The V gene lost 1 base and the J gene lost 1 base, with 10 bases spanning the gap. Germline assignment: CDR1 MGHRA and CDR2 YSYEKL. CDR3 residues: CASSQVSSRNTGELFF. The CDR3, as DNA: TGCGCCAGCAGCCAAGTATCCAGCAGGAACACCGGGGAGCTGTTTTTT.

This chain's CDR3 is CASSLWSPGGRYEQYF. CDR3 sequence (DNA): TGTGCCAGCAGCTTGTGGTCGCCAGGGGGCCGCTACGAGCAGTACTTC. The V and J genes are TRBV5-6 and TRBJ2-7; TRBD1 matches 8 bases. The CDR3 covers 16 residues. The J segment lost 3 bases and the V segment lost 1 base, leaving 9 bases of the junction unmatched. Germline values: CDR1 SGHDT, CDR2 YYEEEE. Full variable domain (rest looked up from reference TRBV5-6 and TRBJ2-7): DAGVTQSPTHLIKTRGQQVTLRCSPKSGHDTVSWYQQALGQGPQFIFQYYEEEERQRGNFPDRFSGHQFPNYSSELNVNALLLGDSALYLCASSLWSPGGRYEQYFGPGTRLTVT.

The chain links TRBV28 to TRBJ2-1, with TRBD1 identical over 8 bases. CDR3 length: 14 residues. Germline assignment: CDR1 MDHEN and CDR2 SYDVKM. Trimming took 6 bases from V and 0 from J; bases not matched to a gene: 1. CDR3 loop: CASSDRGSYNEQFF. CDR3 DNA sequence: TGTGCCAGCAGCGACAGGGGCTCCTACAATGAGCAGTTCTTC.

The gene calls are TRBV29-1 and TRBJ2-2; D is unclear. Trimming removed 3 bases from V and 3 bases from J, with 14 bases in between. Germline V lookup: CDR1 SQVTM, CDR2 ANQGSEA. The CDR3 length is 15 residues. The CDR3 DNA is TGCAGCGTTGAGAAGGATGGCGTTTACACCGGGGAGCTGTTTTTT. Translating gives CSVEKDGVYTGELFF.

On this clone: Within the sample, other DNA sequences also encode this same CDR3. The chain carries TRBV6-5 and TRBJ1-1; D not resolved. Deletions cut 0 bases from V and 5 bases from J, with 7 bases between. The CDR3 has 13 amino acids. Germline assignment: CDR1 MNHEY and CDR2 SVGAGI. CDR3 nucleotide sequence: TGTGCCAGCAGTTACTCTGGAGGGACTGAAGCTTTCTTT. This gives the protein CASSYSGGTEAFF.

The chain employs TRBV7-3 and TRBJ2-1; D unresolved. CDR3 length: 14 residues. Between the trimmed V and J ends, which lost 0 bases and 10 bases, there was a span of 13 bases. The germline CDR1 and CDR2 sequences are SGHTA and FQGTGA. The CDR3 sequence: CASSLTHDLREQFF. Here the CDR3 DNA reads TGTGCCAGCAGCTTAACACACGACTTAAGGGAGCAGTTCTTC.

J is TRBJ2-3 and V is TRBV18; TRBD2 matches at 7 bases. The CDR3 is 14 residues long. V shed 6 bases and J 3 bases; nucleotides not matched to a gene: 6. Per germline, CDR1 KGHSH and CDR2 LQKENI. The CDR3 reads CASSIGTITDTQYF. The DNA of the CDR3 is TGTGCCAGCTCCATAGGGACTATAACAGATACGCAGTATTTT.

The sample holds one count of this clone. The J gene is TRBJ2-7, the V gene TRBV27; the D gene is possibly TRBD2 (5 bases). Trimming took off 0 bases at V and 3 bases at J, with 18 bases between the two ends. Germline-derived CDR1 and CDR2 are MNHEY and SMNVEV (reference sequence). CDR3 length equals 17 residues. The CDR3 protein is CASSLSPQPAGIYEQYF. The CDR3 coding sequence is TGTGCCAGCAGTTTATCCCCACAGCCCGCCGGGATCTACGAGCAGTACTTC.

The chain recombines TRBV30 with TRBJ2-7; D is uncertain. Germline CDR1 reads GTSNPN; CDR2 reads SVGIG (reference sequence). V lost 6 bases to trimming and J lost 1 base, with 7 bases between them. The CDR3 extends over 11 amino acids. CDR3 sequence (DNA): TGTGCCTGCACGGGTTCCTACGAGCAGTACTTC. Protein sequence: CACTGSYEQYF.

The DNA for the CDR3 is TGTGCCAGTAGTATCGGGACTAGCGGATTGAGCTCCTACAATGAGCAGTTCTTC. Translation gives CASSIGTSGLSSYNEQFF. The chain has TRBV19 and TRBJ2-1; 11 bases agree with TRBD2. V lost 3 bases and J lost 0; bases outside the gene matches: 7. CDR3 length equals 18 residues. The germline gives CDR1 LNHDA, CDR2 SQIVND (reference sequence).

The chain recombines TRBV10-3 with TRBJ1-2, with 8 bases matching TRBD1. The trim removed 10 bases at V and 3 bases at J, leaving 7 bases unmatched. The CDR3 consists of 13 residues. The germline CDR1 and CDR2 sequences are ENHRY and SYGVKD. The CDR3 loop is CATLDRVDYGYTF. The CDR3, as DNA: TGTGCCACACTGGACAGGGTGGACTATGGCTACACCTTC.

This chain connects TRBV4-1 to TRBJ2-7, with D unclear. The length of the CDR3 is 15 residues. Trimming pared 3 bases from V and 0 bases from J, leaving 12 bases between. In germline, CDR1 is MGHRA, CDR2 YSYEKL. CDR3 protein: CASSHPGSHSYEQYF. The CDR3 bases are TGCGCCAGCAGCCACCCCGGGTCCCACTCCTACGAGCAGTACTTC.

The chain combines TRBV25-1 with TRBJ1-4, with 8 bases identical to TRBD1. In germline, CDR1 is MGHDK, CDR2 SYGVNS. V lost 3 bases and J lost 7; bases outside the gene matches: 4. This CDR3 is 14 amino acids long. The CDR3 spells CASSDRGQVEKLFF. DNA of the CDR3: TGTGCCAGCAGTGACAGGGGGCAGGTTGAAAAACTGTTTTTT.

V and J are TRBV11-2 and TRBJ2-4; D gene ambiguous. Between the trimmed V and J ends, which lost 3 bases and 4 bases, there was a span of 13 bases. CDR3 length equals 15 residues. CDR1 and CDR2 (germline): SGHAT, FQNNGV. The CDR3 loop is CASSFFQRLKNIQYF. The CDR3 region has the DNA TGTGCCAGCAGCTTTTTCCAACGTCTTAAAAACATTCAGTACTTC.

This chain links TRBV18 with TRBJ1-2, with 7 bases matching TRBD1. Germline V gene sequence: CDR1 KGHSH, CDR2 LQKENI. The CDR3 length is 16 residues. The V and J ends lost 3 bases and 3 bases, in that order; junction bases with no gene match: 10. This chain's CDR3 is CASSPGQGVKDYGYTF. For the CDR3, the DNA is TGTGCCAGCTCACCGGGTCAGGGGGTAAAGGACTATGGCTACACCTTC. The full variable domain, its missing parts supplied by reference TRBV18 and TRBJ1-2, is NAGVMQNPRHLVRRRGQEARLRCSPMKGHSHVYWYRQLPEEGLKFMVYLQKENIIDESGMPKERFSAEFPKEGPSILRIQQVVRGDSAAYFCASSPGQGVKDYGYTFGSGTRLTVV.

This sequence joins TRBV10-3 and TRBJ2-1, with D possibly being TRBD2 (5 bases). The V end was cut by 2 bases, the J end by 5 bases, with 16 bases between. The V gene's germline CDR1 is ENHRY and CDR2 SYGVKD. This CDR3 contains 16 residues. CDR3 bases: TGTGCCATCAGTGAGGTTAAGGGAGTTGAGGACAATGAGCAGTTCTTC. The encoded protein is CAISEVKGVEDNEQFF.